Shown below are 26 T cell receptor beta chains from a single sample sequenced in a study of a mutant IDH1 vaccine in newly diagnosed glioma. These receptors have no identified antigens. Clones were sequenced by immunoSEQ multiplex PCR, and TCRdb holds only the in-frame ones, with some missing. In the table there are around 60,000 clones, 81% of which are singletons. Time point meaning: week 35, safety follow-up. Every single dose of the vaccine, 300 ug of mutant IDH1 20-mer peptide, came with topical imiquimod. Source: PBMCs, taken from a glioma patient whose treatment included an IDH1 peptide vaccine. The receptors stem from a man between 35 and 55 years old with glioma.

The chain links TRBV2 to TRBJ2-2; D unclear. The CDR3 has 14 amino acids. Per the germline V gene, CDR1 is SNHLY and CDR2 is FYNNEI. With 0 bases removed from V and 7 bases from J, the gap between germline ends came to 9 bases. CDR3 DNA: TGTGCCAGCAGTGAAGCGCTTGGCAGCGGGGAGCTGTTTTTT. This codes for CASSEALGSGELFF.

This clone is medium-sized by share. The rearrangement joins TRBV19 to TRBJ1-2; D not certain. Trimming removed 3 bases at V and 2 bases at J, with 13 bases between. Germline loops: CDR1 LNHDA, CDR2 SQIVND (reference sequence). The CDR3 covers 15 residues. The CDR3, as DNA: TGTGCCAGTAGTATCCCAAACAGTCCCAACTATGGCTACACCTTC. This translates into CASSIPNSPNYGYTF.

The rearrangement uses TRBV7-9 and TRBJ2-1; 8 bases match TRBD2. This CDR3 region has 15 residues. V lost 5 bases, J lost 4 bases, and 7 bases stayed unmatched. Germline values: CDR1 SEHNR, CDR2 FQNEAQ (reference sequence). The CDR3 DNA sequence: TGTGCCAGCAGCCCCTTAGCGGGAAGATACAATGAGCAGTTCTTC. Its protein is CASSPLAGRYNEQFF.

The rearrangement joins TRBV6-1 to TRBJ1-1; TRBD1 might be the D (5 bases). V was shortened by 3 bases and J by 11 bases, with 13 bases between the two germline ends. There are 12 residues in the CDR3. Germline V gene data show CDR1 as MNHNS and CDR2 as SASEGT. The CDR3 is CASSEVPWGAFF. The CDR3 region has the DNA TGTGCCAGCAGTGAGGTCCCGTGGGGGGCTTTCTTT.

With regard to this clone: One junction end disagrees with the germline gene, perhaps due to a read error. The chain carries TRBV6-1 and TRBJ2-1; D not resolved. From germline, CDR1 is MNHNS and CDR2 SASEGT. The CDR3 spans 15 residues. The CDR3 DNA sequence: TGTGCGAGCACAACGGCCTTAAGCTCCTACAATGAGCAGTTCTTC. Protein product: CASTTALSSYNEQFF.

The chain joins TRBV20-1 to TRBJ2-3; D gene ambiguous. The CDR3 runs 11 residues. With 3 bases removed from V and 6 bases from J, the gap between germline ends came to 7 bases. Germline CDR1 DFQATT, CDR2 SNEGSKA (reference sequence). The CDR3 nucleotides are TGCAGTGCTAGGAGTGGTGATACGCAGTATTTT. This gives the protein CSARSGDTQYF.

The rearrangement joins TRBV5-1 to TRBJ2-6; 7 bases agree with TRBD1. This CDR3 region has 19 residues. Germline CDR1 reads SGHRS; CDR2 reads YFSETQ. V shed 1 base, J shed 1 base, and the junction held 11 bases outside the gene matches. CDR3 in DNA: TGCGCCAGCAGCTTGAAGGGACAGCCCCCACTGTCTGGGGCCAACGTCCTGACTTTC. It codes for CASSLKGQPPLSGANVLTF. The full variable domain, in which reference TRBV5-1 and TRBJ2-6 provide the parts outside the CDR3, is KAGVTQTPRYLIKTRGQQVTLSCSPISGHRSVSWYQQTPGQGLQFLFEYFSETQRNKGNFPGRFSGRQFSNSRSEMNVSTLELGDSALYLCASSLKGQPPLSGANVLTFGAGSRLTVL.

The chain recombines TRBV7-6 with TRBJ2-7; 11 nucleotides line up with TRBD1. Germline loops: CDR1 SGHVS, CDR2 FNYEAQ. This CDR3 has 15 residues. V lost 5 bases, J lost 6 bases, and 9 bases stayed unmatched. Here the CDR3 reads CASSASGTGGGEQYF. The CDR3 coding sequence is TGTGCCAGCAGCGCCTCCGGGACAGGGGGTGGCGAGCAGTACTTC. The complete variable domain, with remaining parts taken from reference TRBV7-6 and TRBJ2-7, reads GAGVSQSPRYKVTKRGQDVALRCDPISGHVSLYWYRQALGQGPEFLTYFNYEAQQDKSGLPNDRFSAERPEGSISTLTIQRTEQRDSAMYRCASSASGTGGGEQYFGPGTRLTVT.

This clone appeared a single time. V is TRBV5-1 and J is TRBJ2-7, with TRBD1 matching 8 bases. The CDR3 consists of 15 residues. V lost 0 bases, J lost 3 bases, and 5 bases stayed unmatched. CDR1 is SGHRS and CDR2 is YFSETQ in the germline V gene. The CDR3 reads CASSLAGTGIYEQYF. CDR3 nucleotides: TGCGCCAGCAGCTTGGCCGGGACAGGAATCTACGAGCAGTACTTC.

V gene TRBV15 combines with J gene TRBJ2-3; tentatively, D is TRBD2 (6 bases). V was trimmed by 5 bases and J by 7 bases, leaving 22 bases between them. The germline gives CDR1 LNHNV, CDR2 YYDKDF (reference sequence). This CDR3 is 16 amino acids long. The CDR3: CATSDPGLGRANTQYF. CDR3 coding DNA: TGTGCCACCAGCGATCCGGGACTGGGACGCGCGAATACGCAGTATTTT.

This rearrangement joins TRBV6-1 to TRBJ2-7; D gene ambiguous. Germline V CDR1 and CDR2: MNHNS, SASEGT. V was cut by 7 bases and J by 1 base, with 11 bases left in between. The CDR3 sequence is 13 residues long. Here the CDR3 reads CASNKAPSYEQYF. In nucleotides, the CDR3 is TGTGCCAGCAATAAGGCCCCTTCCTACGAGCAGTACTTC.

The chain joins TRBV6-4 to TRBJ2-1, with 8 bases lining up with TRBD1. Per germline, CDR1 MRHNA and CDR2 SNTAGT. CDR3 length: 15 amino acids. V lost 3 bases to trimming and J lost 6 bases; unmatched junction nucleotides: 7. DNA of the CDR3: TGTGCCAGCAGTGATGAACCGACAGGGGCCAATGAGCAGTTCTTC. It yields the protein CASSDEPTGANEQFF.

This clone appeared once. This chain connects TRBV25-1 to TRBJ1-6; D gene unclear. Germline CDR1 is MGHDK and CDR2 is SYGVNS. There are 14 residues in the CDR3. V lost 7 bases, J lost 2 bases, and 9 bases lay in between. The CDR3: CASKLGAYNSPLHF. The CDR3 nucleotides read TGTGCCAGCAAACTCGGGGCCTATAATTCACCCCTCCACTTT. The variable domain in full, completed from reference TRBV25-1 and TRBJ1-6, reads EADIYQTPRYLVIGTGKKITLECSQTMGHDKMYWYQQDPGMELHLIHYSYGVNSTEKGDLSSESTVSRIRTEHFPLTLESARPSHTSQYLCASKLGAYNSPLHFGNGTRLTVT.

V is TRBV10-2 and J is TRBJ1-4; perhaps TRBD1 as D (6 bases). The CDR3 length is 14 residues. Germline V gives CDR1 WSHSY, CDR2 SAAADI. Trimming removed 2 bases at V and 10 bases at J, with 14 bases between. The CDR3 DNA sequence: TGCGCCAGCAGTGAGGGGCAGGGGAGTGGAAAACTGTTTTTT. It translates to CASSEGQGSGKLFF.

This chain joins TRBV25-1 and TRBJ2-7, with D tentatively TRBD1 or TRBD2 (6 bases each). V gave up 7 bases and J gave up 0 bases, with 13 bases separating them. Germline V gene data show CDR1 as MGHDK and CDR2 as SYGVNS. CDR3 length: 14 residues. The CDR3 is CASIKGGSSYEQYF. In DNA form, the CDR3 reads TGTGCCAGCATCAAGGGGGGTTCCTCCTACGAGCAGTACTTC.

The chain is built from TRBV5-1 and TRBJ2-1, with 13 bases that match TRBD2. Germline CDR1 reads SGHRS; CDR2 reads YFSETQ. The CDR3 totals 14 residues. V lost 5 bases and J lost 7; bases outside the gene matches: 3. The CDR3 DNA sequence: TGCGCCAGCAGACTAGCGGGGGGGAGGAATGAGCAGTTCTTC. Amino acids: CASRLAGGRNEQFF.

The chain recombines TRBV6-1 with TRBJ2-7; D uncertain. V lost 1 base and J lost 3, with 7 bases in between. CDR3 length: 13 amino acids. Per the germline V gene, CDR1 is MNHNS and CDR2 is SASEGT. CDR3 DNA: TGTGCCAGCAGTGAAGGGACGAGCTACGAGCAGTACTTC. Translated, it gives CASSEGTSYEQYF.

This chain joins TRBV10-2 and TRBJ1-5; D is uncertain. V was shortened by 6 bases and J by 3 bases, with 15 bases between the two germline ends. The CDR3 has 15 residues. Per the germline V gene, CDR1 is WSHSY and CDR2 is SAAADI. CDR3: CASRFSDGFNQPQHF. In DNA, the CDR3 is TGCGCCAGCAGATTTTCGGACGGATTCAATCAGCCCCAGCATTTT.

The gene calls are TRBV2 and TRBJ2-7; D ambiguous. Trimming removed 6 bases from V and 1 base from J, with 16 bases in between. The CDR3 is 15 residues long. In germline, CDR1 is SNHLY, CDR2 FYNNEI. The CDR3 sequence is CASSLPPTVSYEQYF. CDR3 nucleotides: TGTGCCAGCAGCTTACCCCCCACAGTGTCCTACGAGCAGTACTTC.

The V call is TRBV14, the J call TRBJ2-3; TRBD1 might be the D (6 bases). Germline loops: CDR1 SGHDN, CDR2 FVKESK. There are 17 residues in the CDR3. V was cut by 2 bases and J by 1 base, with 16 bases left in between. The DNA of the CDR3 is TGTGCCAGCAGCCAAAAGAGGGCAGGGGCCGGCACAGATACGCAGTATTTT. It encodes CASSQKRAGAGTDTQYF.

The chain is built from TRBV6-5 and TRBJ1-2; D remains ambiguous. The V gene lost 5 bases and the J gene lost 7 bases, with 17 bases spanning the gap. This CDR3 has 14 amino acids. Germline V gives CDR1 MNHEY, CDR2 SVGAGI. CDR3: CASSPLGIPGGYTF. The CDR3 DNA follows: TGTGCCAGCAGTCCCCTAGGAATTCCTGGTGGCTACACCTTC.

This rearrangement joins TRBV13 to TRBJ2-7; 10 positions match TRBD1. This CDR3 is built from 15 residues. Germline CDR1 PRHDT, CDR2 FYEKMQ (reference sequence). The trim removed 0 bases at V and 4 bases at J, leaving 3 bases unmatched. The CDR3 DNA reads as TGTGCCAGCAGCTTAGGTGGGACAGGGGTATACGAGCAGTACTTC. It encodes CASSLGGTGVYEQYF.

V is TRBV29-1 and J is TRBJ2-5, with 9 bases aligning to TRBD1. The CDR3 covers 15 residues. Trimming cost V 0 bases and J 5 bases; bases outside gene matches: 7. From germline, CDR1 is SQVTM and CDR2 ANQGSEA. The CDR3 sequence: CSVEEPDRGGETQYF. DNA of the CDR3: TGCAGCGTTGAAGAGCCGGACAGGGGAGGGGAGACCCAGTACTTC.

This sequence joins TRBV6-1 and TRBJ2-1, with D hard to call. The germline CDR1 and CDR2 sequences are MNHNS and SASEGT. The CDR3 extends over 13 amino acids. Between the trimmed V and J ends, which lost 2 bases and 7 bases, there was a span of 9 bases. The CDR3 nucleotides read TGTGCCAGCAGTGAAAAGGGAACGAATGAGCAGTTCTTC. It translates to CASSEKGTNEQFF.

The chain joins TRBV7-9 to TRBJ2-2; 7 positions match TRBD1. The CDR3 covers 17 residues. The junction had 10 bases not matched to a gene; V was cut back by 5 bases and J by 1 base. Germline lookup yields CDR1 SEHNR and CDR2 FQNEAQ (reference sequence). CDR3 sequence: CASSAPQGKLNTGELFF. The CDR3 DNA reads as TGTGCCAGCAGCGCCCCACAGGGGAAACTGAACACCGGGGAGCTGTTTTTT.

The rearrangement uses TRBV18 and TRBJ1-2; perhaps TRBD1 as D (5 bases). V gave up 2 bases and J gave up 6 bases, with 10 bases separating them. This CDR3 spans 13 amino acids. CDR1 is KGHSH and CDR2 is LQKENI in the germline V gene. The chain's CDR3 is CASSPDGGDGYTF. Here the CDR3 DNA reads TGTGCCAGCTCACCAGACGGGGGGGATGGCTACACCTTC. Full variable domain (rest looked up from reference TRBV18 and TRBJ1-2): NAGVMQNPRHLVRRRGQEARLRCSPMKGHSHVYWYRQLPEEGLKFMVYLQKENIIDESGMPKERFSAEFPKEGPSILRIQQVVRGDSAAYFCASSPDGGDGYTFGSGTRLTVV.